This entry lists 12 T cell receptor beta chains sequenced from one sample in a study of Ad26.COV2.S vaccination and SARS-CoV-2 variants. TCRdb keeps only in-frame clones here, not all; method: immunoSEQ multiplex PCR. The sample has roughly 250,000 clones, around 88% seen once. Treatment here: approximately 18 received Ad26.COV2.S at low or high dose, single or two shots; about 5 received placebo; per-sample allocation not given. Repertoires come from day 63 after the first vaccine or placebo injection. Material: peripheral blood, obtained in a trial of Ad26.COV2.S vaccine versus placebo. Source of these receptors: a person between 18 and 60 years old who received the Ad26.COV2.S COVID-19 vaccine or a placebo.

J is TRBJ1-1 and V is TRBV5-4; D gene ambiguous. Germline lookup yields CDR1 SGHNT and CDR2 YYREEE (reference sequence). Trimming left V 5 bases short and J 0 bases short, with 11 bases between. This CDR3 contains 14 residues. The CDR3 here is CASSDRIMNTEAFF. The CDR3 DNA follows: TGTGCCAGCAGTGATCGGATCATGAACACTGAAGCTTTCTTT.

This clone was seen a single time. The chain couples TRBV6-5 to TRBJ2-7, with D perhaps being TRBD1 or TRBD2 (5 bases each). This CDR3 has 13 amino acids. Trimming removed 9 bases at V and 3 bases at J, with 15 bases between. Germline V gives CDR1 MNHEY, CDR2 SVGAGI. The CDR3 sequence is CASAPGPSYEQYF. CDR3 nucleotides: TGTGCCAGTGCCCCGGGACCGAGCTACGAGCAGTACTTC.

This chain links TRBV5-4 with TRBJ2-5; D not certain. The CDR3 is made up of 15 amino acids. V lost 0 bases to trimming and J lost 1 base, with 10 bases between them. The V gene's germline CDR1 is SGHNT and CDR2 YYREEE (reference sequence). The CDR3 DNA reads TGTGCCAGCAGCTTGGCGCATGGCACCCAAGAGACCCAGTACTTC. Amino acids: CASSLAHGTQETQYF.

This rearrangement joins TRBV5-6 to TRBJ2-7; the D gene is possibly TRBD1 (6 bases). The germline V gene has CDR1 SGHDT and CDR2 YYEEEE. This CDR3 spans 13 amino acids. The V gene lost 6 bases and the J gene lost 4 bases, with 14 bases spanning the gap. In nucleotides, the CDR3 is TGTGCCAGCAACAACTGGGGGCCGTACGAGCAGTACGTC. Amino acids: CASNNWGPYEQYV.

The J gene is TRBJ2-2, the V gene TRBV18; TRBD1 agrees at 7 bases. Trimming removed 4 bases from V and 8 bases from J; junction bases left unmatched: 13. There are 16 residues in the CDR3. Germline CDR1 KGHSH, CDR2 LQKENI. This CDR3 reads CASSRETGRVKGELFF. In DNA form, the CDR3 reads TGTGCCAGCTCACGGGAGACAGGGCGTGTCAAGGGGGAGCTGTTTTTT.

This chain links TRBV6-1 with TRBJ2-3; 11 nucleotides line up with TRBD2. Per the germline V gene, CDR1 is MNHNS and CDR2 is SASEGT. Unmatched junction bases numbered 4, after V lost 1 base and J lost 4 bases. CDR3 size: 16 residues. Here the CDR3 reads CASSEGLAGGADTQYF. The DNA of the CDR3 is TGTGCCAGCAGTGAAGGCCTAGCGGGAGGCGCAGATACGCAGTATTTT.

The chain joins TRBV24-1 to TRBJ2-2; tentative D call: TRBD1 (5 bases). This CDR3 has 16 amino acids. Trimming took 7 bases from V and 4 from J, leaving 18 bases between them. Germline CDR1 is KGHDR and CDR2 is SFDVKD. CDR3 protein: CATRRLNRSPTGELFF. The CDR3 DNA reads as TGTGCCACCAGAAGACTTAACAGGTCTCCCACCGGGGAGCTGTTTTTT.

CDR3 residues: CASSRDRVSGNTIYF. The CDR3, as DNA: TGTGCCAGCTCGAGGGACAGGGTCTCTGGAAACACCATATATTTT. The chain links TRBV18 to TRBJ1-3; 9 nucleotides line up with TRBD1. The trim removed 6 bases at V and 0 bases at J, leaving 3 bases unmatched. Germline CDR1 KGHSH, CDR2 LQKENI. The CDR3 is 15 residues long.

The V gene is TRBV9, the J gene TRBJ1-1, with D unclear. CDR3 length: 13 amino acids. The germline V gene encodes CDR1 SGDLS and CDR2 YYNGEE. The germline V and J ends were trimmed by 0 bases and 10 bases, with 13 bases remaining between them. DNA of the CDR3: TGTGCCAGCAGCGTAGGAGAGCTTGTCGGAGCTTTCTTT. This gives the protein CASSVGELVGAFF.

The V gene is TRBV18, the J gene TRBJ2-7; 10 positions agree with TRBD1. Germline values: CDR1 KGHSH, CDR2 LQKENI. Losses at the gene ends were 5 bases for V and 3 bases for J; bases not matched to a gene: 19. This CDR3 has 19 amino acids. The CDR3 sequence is CASSVRGTGVTIGIYEQYF. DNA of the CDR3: TGTGCCAGCTCAGTACGTGGGACAGGGGTAACGATTGGGATCTACGAGCAGTACTTC.

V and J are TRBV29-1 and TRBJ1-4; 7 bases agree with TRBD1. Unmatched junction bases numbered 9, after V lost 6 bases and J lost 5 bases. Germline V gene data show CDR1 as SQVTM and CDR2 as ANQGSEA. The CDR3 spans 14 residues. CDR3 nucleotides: TGCAGCGTCCATCGGACAGGCGCCAATGAAAAACTGTTTTTT. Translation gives CSVHRTGANEKLFF.

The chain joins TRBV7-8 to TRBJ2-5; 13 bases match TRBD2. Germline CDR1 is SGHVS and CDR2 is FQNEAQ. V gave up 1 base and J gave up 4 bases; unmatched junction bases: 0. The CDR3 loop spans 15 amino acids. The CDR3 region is CASSLGTSGGETQYF. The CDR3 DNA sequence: TGTGCCAGCAGCTTAGGGACTAGCGGGGGAGAGACCCAGTACTTC. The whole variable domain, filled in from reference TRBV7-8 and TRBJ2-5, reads GAGVSQSPRYKVAKRGQDVALRCDPISGHVSLFWYQQALGQGPEFLTYFQNEAQLDKSGLPSDRFFAERPEGSVSTLKIQRTQQEDSAVYLCASSLGTSGGETQYFGPGTRLLVL.